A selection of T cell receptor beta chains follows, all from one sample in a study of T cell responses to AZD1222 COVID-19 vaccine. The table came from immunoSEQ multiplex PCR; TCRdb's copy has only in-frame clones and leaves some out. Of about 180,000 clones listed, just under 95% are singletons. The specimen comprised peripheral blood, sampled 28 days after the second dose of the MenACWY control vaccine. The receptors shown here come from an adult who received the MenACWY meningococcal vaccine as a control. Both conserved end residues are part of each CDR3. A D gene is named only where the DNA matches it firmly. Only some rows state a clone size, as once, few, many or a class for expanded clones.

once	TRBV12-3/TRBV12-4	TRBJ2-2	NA	CASSLGRELFF	TGTGCCAGCAGTTTGGGTCGGGAGCTGTTTTTT
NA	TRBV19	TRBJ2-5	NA	CASSIATGSPLQETQYF	TGTGCCAGTAGTATAGCCACGGGGTCCCCCCTCCAAGAGACCCAGTACTTC
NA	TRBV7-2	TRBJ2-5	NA	CASSSTRMQETQYF	TGTGCCAGCAGCTCCACTAGGATGCAAGAGACCCAGTACTTC
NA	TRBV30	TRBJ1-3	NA	CAWVPLYSGNTIYF	TGTGCCTGGGTCCCCCTCTACTCTGGAAACACCATATATTTT
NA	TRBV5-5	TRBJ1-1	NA	CASSWKGGLEAFF	TGTGCCAGCAGCTGGAAGGGAGGGTTGGAAGCTTTCTTT
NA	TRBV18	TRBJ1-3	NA	CASSPLPRGGNTIYF	TGTGCCAGCTCACCACTGCCCAGGGGTGGCAACACCATATATTTT
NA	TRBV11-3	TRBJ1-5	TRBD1	CASSLADRAEYSNQPQHF	TGTGCCAGCAGCTTAGCCGACAGGGCCGAATATAGCAATCAGCCCCAGCATTTT
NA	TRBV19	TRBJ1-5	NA	CASTGRANSNQPQHF	TGTGCCTCAACGGGCAGGGCGAATAGCAATCAGCCCCAGCATTTT
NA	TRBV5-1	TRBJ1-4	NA	CASSPLAGRNEKLFF	TGCGCCAGCAGCCCGCTGGCGGGGCGAAATGAAAAACTGTTTTTT
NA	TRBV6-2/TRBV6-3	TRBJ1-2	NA	CASSFWRFTANYGYTF	TGTGCCAGCAGTTTTTGGCGGTTTACAGCGAACTATGGCTACACCTTC
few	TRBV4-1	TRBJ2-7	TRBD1	CASSTDRVDRDEQYF	TGCGCCAGCAGCACGGACAGGGTAGATCGGGACGAGCAGTACTTC
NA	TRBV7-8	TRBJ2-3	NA	CASSPLAGVQNTDTQYF	TGTGCCAGCAGCCCACTAGCAGGAGTCCAAAACACAGATACGCAGTATTTT
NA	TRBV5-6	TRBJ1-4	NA	CASRDRVSEKLFF	TGTGCCAGCAGAGACCGTGTCAGTGAAAAACTGTTTTTT
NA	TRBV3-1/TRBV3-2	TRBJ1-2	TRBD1	CASSQLTGGLYGYTF	TGTGCCAGCAGCCAATTAACAGGGGGGCTCTATGGCTACACCTTC
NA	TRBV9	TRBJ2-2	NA	CASSVTVNTGELFF	TGTGCCAGCAGCGTCACAGTTAACACCGGGGAGCTGTTTTTT
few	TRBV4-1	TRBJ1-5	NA	CASSQGTGRNQPQHF	TGCGCCAGCAGCCAAGGAACAGGGCGCAATCAGCCCCAGCATTTT
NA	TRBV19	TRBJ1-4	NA	CASSDQAEKLFF	TGTGCCAGTAGTGACCAGGCAGAAAAACTGTTTTTT
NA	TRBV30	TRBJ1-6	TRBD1	CAWRGGQYNSPLHF	TGTGCCTGGAGGGGGGGACAGTATAATTCACCCCTCCACTTT
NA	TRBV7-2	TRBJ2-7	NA	CASRDRISPYEQYF	TGTGCCAGCAGAGACAGGATCTCCCCTTACGAGCAGTACTTC
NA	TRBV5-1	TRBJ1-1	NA	CASSGQGSEAFF	TGCGCCAGCAGCGGCCAGGGCTCTGAAGCTTTCTTT
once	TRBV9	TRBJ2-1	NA	CASSLILGNEQFF	TGTGCCAGCAGCCTAATTCTGGGGAATGAGCAGTTCTTC
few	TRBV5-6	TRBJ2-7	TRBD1	CASSWGQGKYEQYF	TGTGCCAGCAGCTGGGGACAGGGGAAATACGAGCAGTACTTC
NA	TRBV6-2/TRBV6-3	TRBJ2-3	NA	CASSSPADNRADTQYF	TGTGCCAGCAGTTCTCCCGCAGATAACCGAGCAGATACGCAGTATTTT
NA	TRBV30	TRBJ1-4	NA	CAWAAMSGEKLFF	TGTGCCTGGGCGGCGATGAGCGGTGAAAAACTGTTTTTT
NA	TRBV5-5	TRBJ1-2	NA	CASSLLPGDYAGYTF	TGTGCCAGCAGCTTGTTACCAGGGGATTATGCTGGCTACACCTTC
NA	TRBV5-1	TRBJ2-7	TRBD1	CASSWGQDYEQYF	TGCGCCAGCAGCTGGGGACAGGACTACGAGCAGTACTTC
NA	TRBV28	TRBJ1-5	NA	CASNLPGVVNSNQPQHF	TGTGCCAGCAACCTACCCGGGGTGGTGAATAGCAATCAGCCCCAGCATTTT
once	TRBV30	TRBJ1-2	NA	CAWTKGFYGYTF	TGTGCCTGGACGAAGGGCTTTTATGGCTACACCTTC
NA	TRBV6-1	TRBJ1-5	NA	CASSDSRAQPQHF	TGTGCCAGCAGTGATTCCAGGGCTCAGCCCCAGCATTTT
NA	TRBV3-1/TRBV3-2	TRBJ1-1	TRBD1	CASSRTGTGFTGSTSF	TGTGCCAGCAGCCGCACCGGGACAGGCTTTACGGGGAGCACCTCGTTT
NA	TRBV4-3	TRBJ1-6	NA	CASSQALKNSPLHF	TGCGCCAGCAGCCAAGCCCTTAAGAATTCACCCCTCCACTTT
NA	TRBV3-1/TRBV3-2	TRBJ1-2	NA	CASSQETRAPYGYTF	TGTGCCAGCAGCCAAGAGACCCGGGCCCCCTATGGCTACACCTTC
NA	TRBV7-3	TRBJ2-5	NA	CASSLLGREETQYF	TGTGCCAGCAGCCTACTCGGTAGAGAAGAGACCCAGTACTTC
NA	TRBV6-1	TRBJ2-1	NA	CASSEAVLSRSYNEQFF	TGTGCCAGCAGTGAAGCGGTACTCTCCAGGTCCTACAATGAGCAGTTCTTC
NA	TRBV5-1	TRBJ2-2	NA	CASSLASGANTGELFF	TGCGCCAGCAGCTTGGCCTCAGGGGCGAACACCGGGGAGCTGTTTTTT
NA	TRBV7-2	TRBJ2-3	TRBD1	CASSPQQGAGDTQYF	TGTGCCAGCAGCCCCCAACAGGGGGCTGGAGATACGCAGTATTTT
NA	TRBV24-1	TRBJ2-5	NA	CATSDWGGSSQETQYF	TGTGCCACCAGTGATTGGGGCGGTAGTTCCCAAGAGACCCAGTACTTC
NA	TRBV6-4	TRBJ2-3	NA	CASSDTGAGTDTQYF	TGTGCCAGCAGTGACACGGGGGCAGGCACAGATACGCAGTATTTT
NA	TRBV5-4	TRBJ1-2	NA	CASSLTGVYGYTF	TGTGCCAGCAGCCTGACAGGAGTCTATGGCTACACCTTC
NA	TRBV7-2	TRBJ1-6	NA	CASSSQGLRNSPLHF	TGTGCCAGCAGCTCACAGGGCTTGCGTAATTCACCCCTCCACTTT
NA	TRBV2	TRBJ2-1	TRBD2	CASSGLAGAEQFF	TGTGCCAGCAGCGGACTAGCGGGGGCTGAGCAGTTCTTC
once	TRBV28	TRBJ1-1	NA	CASSSRTAEAFF	TGTGCCAGCAGCAGCCGGACAGCTGAAGCTTTCTTT